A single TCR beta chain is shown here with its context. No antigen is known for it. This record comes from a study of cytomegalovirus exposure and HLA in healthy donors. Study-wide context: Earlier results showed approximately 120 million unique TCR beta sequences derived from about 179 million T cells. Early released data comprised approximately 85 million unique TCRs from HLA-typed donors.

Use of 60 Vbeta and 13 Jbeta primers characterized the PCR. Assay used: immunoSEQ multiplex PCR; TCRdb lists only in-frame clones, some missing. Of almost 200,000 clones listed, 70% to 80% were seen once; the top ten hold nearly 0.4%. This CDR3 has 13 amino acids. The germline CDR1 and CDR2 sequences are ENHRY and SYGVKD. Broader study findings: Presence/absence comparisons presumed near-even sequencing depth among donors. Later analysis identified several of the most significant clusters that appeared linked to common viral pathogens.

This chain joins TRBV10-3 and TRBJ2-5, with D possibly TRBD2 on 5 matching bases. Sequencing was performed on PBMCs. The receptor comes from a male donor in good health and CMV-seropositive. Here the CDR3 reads CGSSGARQETQYF. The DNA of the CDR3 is TGTGGATCGAGCGGCGCCCGACAAGAGACCCAGTACTTC.